This TCR beta chain derives from a study of blood T cell repertoires in COVID-19. The wider study: T cells, B-cell-depleted T cells, or PBMCs provided the cDNA or gDNA that served as material.

Germline-derived CDR1 and CDR2 are SEHNR and FQNEAQ (reference sequence). The CDR3 length is 14 residues. Trimming cost V 5 bases and J 0 bases, with 10 bases left between them. This clone was observed a handful of times. The authors' processing: Reference gene primer amplification gave nucleated cell count estimates. The method was immunoSEQ multiplex PCR; TCRdb's version includes in-frame clones alone and lacks a portion of them. Clonal size and the V and J genes are those of that table, whereas D and trimming came from the DNA. The sample yields about 99,000 clones, 90% to 95% seen once. The sequence came from a human donor in a cohort sampled during active COVID-19. The chain uses TRBV7-9 and TRBJ1-1, with a possible D match to TRBD1 (5 bases). The specimen sequenced was peripheral blood. CDR3 bases: TGTGCCAGCAGCCCACAGACAGTGAACACTGAAGCTTTCTTT. Translation gives CASSPQTVNTEAFF.